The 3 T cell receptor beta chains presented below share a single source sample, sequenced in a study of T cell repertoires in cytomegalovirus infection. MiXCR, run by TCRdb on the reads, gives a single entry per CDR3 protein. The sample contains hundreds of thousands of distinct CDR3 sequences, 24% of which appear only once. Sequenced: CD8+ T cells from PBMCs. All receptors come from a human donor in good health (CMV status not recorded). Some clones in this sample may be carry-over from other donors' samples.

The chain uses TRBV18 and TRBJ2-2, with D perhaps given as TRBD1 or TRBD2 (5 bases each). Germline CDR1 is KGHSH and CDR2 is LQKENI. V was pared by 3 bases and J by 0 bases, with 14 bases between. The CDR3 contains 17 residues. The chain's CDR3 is CASSPRTGTANTGELFF. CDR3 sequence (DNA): TGTGCCAGCTCACCGCGAACCGGGACGGCGAACACCGGGGAGCTGTTTTTT.

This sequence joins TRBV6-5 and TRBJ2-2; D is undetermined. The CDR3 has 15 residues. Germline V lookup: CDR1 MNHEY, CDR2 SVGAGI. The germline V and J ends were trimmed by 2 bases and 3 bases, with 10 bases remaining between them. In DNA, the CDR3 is TGTGCCAGCAGTTACGCGACAAAATACACCGGGGAGCTGTTTTTT. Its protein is CASSYATKYTGELFF.

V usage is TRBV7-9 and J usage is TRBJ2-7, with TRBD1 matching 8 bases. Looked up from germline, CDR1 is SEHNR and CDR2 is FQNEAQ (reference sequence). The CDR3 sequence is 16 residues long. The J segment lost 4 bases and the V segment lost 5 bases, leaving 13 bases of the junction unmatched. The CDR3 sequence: CASSPPPAGQAYEQYF. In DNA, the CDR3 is TGTGCCAGCAGCCCTCCCCCCGCGGGACAGGCTTACGAGCAGTACTTC.